This T cell receptor (beta chain) was found in a study of early T cells in non-severe SARS-CoV-2 infection. About the study: From unsorted whole blood, bulk RNA was sequenced, and the chains remained unpaired.

TCRdb passed the 5' RACE reads through MiXCR, listing each CDR3 protein once. The sample includes tens of thousands of distinct CDR3 sequences, about an eighth of them seen just once. Germline V CDR1 and CDR2: ENHRY, SYGVKD. V dropped 6 bases and J dropped 7; count of bases not matched to a gene: 6. The CDR3 contains 13 residues. The rearrangement links TRBV10-3 to TRBJ1-5; TRBD1 matches 7 bases. The clonotype originates from an adult who was a healthcare worker with PCR-confirmed SARS-CoV-2 infection or an uninfected control (not recorded which). Sequenced here: whole blood, sampled at baseline. CDR3 nucleotide sequence: TGTGCCATCAGCGTCGACAGGGACCAGCCCCAGCATTTT. It translates to CAISVDRDQPQHF.